The entry that follows covers one T cell receptor (beta chain) sequence. The entry originates in a study of blood T cell repertoires in COVID-19. On the study more broadly: Spain, Italy and the United States supplied samples that represented acute and convalescent COVID-19.

Per the study methods: Amplification of reference gene primers provided the estimated nucleated cell counts. Generated by immunoSEQ multiplex PCR, the TCRdb table keeps only in-frame clones and is missing some. The DNA was the basis for D and trimming; V, J and clone size are from that table. The data hold about 490,000 clones, with approximately 83% observed a single time. This TCR was recovered from a human donor in a cohort sampled during active COVID-19. Specimen: peripheral blood.

CDR3: CASSLGDWGPGTDTQYF. For the CDR3, the DNA is TGTGCCAGCAGCTTAGGAGATTGGGGGCCCGGCACAGATACGCAGTATTTT. The V and J genes are TRBV11-3 and TRBJ2-3, with TRBD1 as a possible D gene (6 bases). Germline CDR1 is SGHNT and CDR2 is YENEEA. The CDR3 covers 17 residues. Deletions cut 1 base from V and 1 base from J, with 15 bases between.